The sample holds one count of the clone carrying this T cell receptor beta chain. The authors' processing: How many nucleated cells were present was estimated from reference gene primer amplification. Produced via immunoSEQ multiplex PCR; TCRdb's table is partial and in-frame only. The V and J calls and clone size are taken from that table; D and trimming were inferred from the DNA. Here the sample spans about 180,000 clones, 89% being singletons. The data stem from a study of blood T cell repertoires in COVID-19. Study information: The United States, Italy and Spain were the sources of the acute and convalescent COVID-19 samples.

The germline V and J ends were trimmed by 0 bases and 5 bases, with 10 bases remaining between them. Germline V gene sequence: CDR1 WNHNN, CDR2 SYGVQD (reference sequence). The CDR3 length is 14 residues. Everyone who took part was roughly 18 to 89 years old, and they came from 24 US areas. The sequence was obtained from a woman in her thirties or forties with acute COVID-19. The gene calls are TRBV10-1 and TRBJ1-1, with D perhaps TRBD1 (5 bases). Material for sequencing was PBMCs or T cells enriched from blood (not recorded which). The CDR3 DNA reads as TGCGCCAGCAGTGAGTCGAAGGGGAGGACTGAAGCTTTCTTT. Protein: CASSESKGRTEAFF.